Shown below are 17 T cell receptor beta chains from a single sample sequenced in a study of cytomegalovirus exposure and HLA in healthy donors. Libraries were prepared by immunoSEQ multiplex PCR; TCRdb keeps only in-frame clonotypes and omits some of them. The table has approximately 160,000 clones, less than 90% seen once. Sequencing was performed on PBMCs. These receptors all stem from a woman aged 25 to 39 in good health and CMV-seronegative.

A few counts support this clone. The chain is built from TRBV27 and TRBJ2-1; the match to TRBD2 covers 9 bases. Germline V gene lookup returns CDR1 MNHEY and CDR2 SMNVEV (reference sequence). The CDR3 runs 14 residues. Trimming took 6 bases from V and 5 from J; bases not matched to a gene: 5. The CDR3 protein is CASSLAGNNNEQFF. CDR3 bases: TGTGCCAGCAGCCTAGCGGGAAATAACAATGAGCAGTTCTTC.

The J gene is TRBJ2-1, the V gene TRBV4-1; 7 positions match TRBD1. Trimming took 0 bases from V and 1 from J; bases not matched to a gene: 6. This CDR3 contains 17 residues. Germline V gives CDR1 MGHRA, CDR2 YSYEKL. The CDR3 region has the DNA TGCGCCAGCAGCCAAGATGGAAGGGGGCTGTCCTACAATGAGCAGTTCTTC. The encoded protein is CASSQDGRGLSYNEQFF.

The CDR3 spells CASSQAQGAGGYTF. The CDR3 DNA reads TGTGCCAGCAGCCAAGCCCAGGGGGCTGGTGGCTACACCTTC. This chain links TRBV14 with TRBJ1-2, with TRBD1 matching 8 bases. The CDR3 runs 14 residues. V was pared by 1 base and J by 7 bases, with 5 bases of the junction left unmatched. Per the germline V gene, CDR1 is SGHDN and CDR2 is FVKESK.

This chain connects TRBV4-3 to TRBJ1-4; 8 bases fit TRBD1. The CDR3 is made up of 15 amino acids. Trimming removed 3 bases from V and 7 bases from J; junction bases left unmatched: 7. CDR1 and CDR2 from the germline V gene are LGHNA and YSLEER. CDR3 protein: CASSQRTGGIEKLFF. The DNA of the CDR3 is TGCGCCAGCAGCCAGAGAACAGGGGGGATTGAAAAACTGTTTTTT.

For this clone: This specimen includes other DNA sequences encoding the same CDR3. This chain uses TRBV5-1 with TRBJ2-7; D not resolved. Germline assignment: CDR1 SGHRS and CDR2 YFSETQ. Trimming cost V 0 bases and J 3 bases, with 1 base left between them. The CDR3 covers 11 residues. The DNA of the CDR3 is TGCGCCAGCAGCTTGGGCTACGAGCAGTACTTC. This gives the protein CASSLGYEQYF.

This chain links TRBV13 with TRBJ1-6; possibly TRBD1 for D (5 bases). In germline, CDR1 is PRHDT, CDR2 FYEKMQ (reference sequence). With 0 bases removed from V and 10 bases from J, the gap between germline ends came to 13 bases. The CDR3 consists of 15 residues. This chain's CDR3 is CASSLGMGRGSPLHF. The CDR3, as DNA: TGTGCCAGCAGCTTAGGGATGGGCCGGGGGTCACCCCTCCACTTT.

This chain links TRBV6-5 with TRBJ2-5, with 7 bases that match TRBD2. CDR3 length: 14 amino acids. Germline V CDR1 and CDR2: MNHEY, SVGAGI. Losses at the gene ends were 5 bases for V and 10 bases for J; bases not matched to a gene: 13. The DNA for the CDR3 is TGTGCCAGCAGTGAACAGGCGGGGAGGGATGACCAGTACTTC. Residues: CASSEQAGRDDQYF.

This chain uses TRBV5-1 with TRBJ2-7, with 7 positions matching TRBD1. CDR3 size: 13 residues. Germline V CDR1 and CDR2: SGHRS, YFSETQ. V was clipped by 4 bases and J by 4 bases; unmatched bases: 5. The CDR3 loop reads CASSETGRYEQYF. The CDR3 coding sequence is TGCGCCAGCAGCGAGACAGGGAGATACGAGCAGTACTTC. Looking up the rest from reference TRBV5-1 and TRBJ2-7 gives the full variable domain: KAGVTQTPRYLIKTRGQQVTLSCSPISGHRSVSWYQQTPGQGLQFLFEYFSETQRNKGNFPGRFSGRQFSNSRSEMNVSTLELGDSALYLCASSETGRYEQYFGPGTRLTVT.

CDR3 sequence reads: CASSADLNTEAFF. The CDR3 nucleotides are TGTGCCAGCAGCGCGGACTTGAACACTGAAGCTTTCTTT. The chain has TRBV7-6 and TRBJ1-1; D unclear. Germline V gene lookup returns CDR1 SGHVS and CDR2 FNYEAQ. The germline V and J ends were trimmed by 5 bases and 0 bases, with 7 bases remaining between them. The CDR3 extends over 13 amino acids.

V usage is TRBV27 and J usage is TRBJ1-3; the match to TRBD1 covers 12 bases. Germline-derived CDR1 and CDR2 are MNHEY and SMNVEV (reference sequence). CDR3 size: 17 residues. Losses at the gene ends were 1 base for V and 8 bases for J; bases not matched to a gene: 9. The DNA for the CDR3 is TGTGCCAGCAGTTTATTAGGGACAGGGGGCAAGATGGACACCATATATTTT. Translation: CASSLLGTGGKMDTIYF.

The V call is TRBV15, the J call TRBJ2-7, with 7 positions matching TRBD2. Trimming removed 5 bases from V and 6 bases from J; junction bases left unmatched: 4. Germline V gene sequence: CDR1 LNHNV, CDR2 YYDKDF (reference sequence). CDR3 length: 12 residues. The CDR3 spells CATSQAGREQYF. CDR3 nucleotides: TGTGCCACCAGCCAAGCGGGACGCGAGCAGTACTTC.

This clone was detected once. J is TRBJ2-2 and V is TRBV2; 9 nucleotides match TRBD1. CDR1 and CDR2 from the germline V gene are SNHLY and FYNNEI. The ends lost 6 bases at V and 7 bases at J; junction bases unmatched: 3. The CDR3 has 13 residues. The CDR3 DNA is TGTGCCAGCAGGGGACAGGGCATCGGGGAGCTGTTTTTT. This encodes CASRGQGIGELFF.

The gene calls are TRBV7-9 and TRBJ2-5, with 9 positions matching TRBD2. This CDR3 spans 15 amino acids. Germline trimming cut 3 bases from V and 5 bases from J; bases unmatched to any gene: 7. In germline, CDR1 is SEHNR, CDR2 FQNEAQ (reference sequence). DNA for the CDR3: TGTGCCAGCAGCTTTGTAGCGGGAGTGGTCGAGACCCAGTACTTC. Its translation: CASSFVAGVVETQYF. Full variable domain (remainder filled in from reference TRBV7-9 and TRBJ2-5): DTGVSQNPRHKITKRGQNVTFRCDPISEHNRLYWYRQTLGQGPEFLTYFQNEAQLEKSRLLSDRFSAERPKGSFSTLEIQRTEQGDSAMYLCASSFVAGVVETQYFGPGTRLLVL.

The chain links TRBV2 to TRBJ2-1; D ambiguous. Trimming pared 5 bases from V and 4 bases from J, leaving 9 bases between. This CDR3 region has 13 residues. CDR1 SNHLY and CDR2 FYNNEI come from the germline V gene. This CDR3 reads CASSSKEYNEQFF. CDR3 DNA: TGTGCCAGCAGTTCCAAAGAATACAATGAGCAGTTCTTC.

The chain recombines TRBV5-6 with TRBJ2-3; weak D call: TRBD1 (6 bases). Trimming left V 5 bases short and J 5 bases short, with 9 bases between. The CDR3 loop spans 12 amino acids. Per germline, CDR1 SGHDT and CDR2 YYEEEE. CDR3 protein: CASSKGVDTQYF. The CDR3 DNA is TGTGCCAGCAGTAAGGGGGTAGATACGCAGTATTTT.

This rearrangement joins TRBV6-1 to TRBJ1-3; 8 nucleotides agree with TRBD1. Germline assignment: CDR1 MNHNS and CDR2 SASEGT. The V segment lost 10 bases and the J segment 4 bases; nucleotides outside the gene matches: 3. The CDR3 spans 12 residues. The CDR3 region has the DNA TGTGCCACCCGGACAGGGGGAAACACCATATATTTT. Its translation: CATRTGGNTIYF.

V is TRBV19 and J is TRBJ2-4; D is undetermined. V lost 3 bases and J lost 11, with 8 bases in between. Germline-derived CDR1 and CDR2 are LNHDA and SQIVND (reference sequence). This CDR3 is built from 11 residues. The CDR3 reads CASSIWRFQYF. The CDR3 DNA reads TGTGCCAGTAGTATCTGGCGGTTTCAGTACTTC. Variable domain in full (rest from reference TRBV19 and TRBJ2-4): DGGITQSPKYLFRKEGQNVTLSCEQNLNHDAMYWYRQDPGQGLRLIYYSQIVNDFQKGDIAEGYSVSREKKESFPLTVTSAQKNPTAFYLCASSIWRFQYFGAGTRLSVL.